The clone carrying this TCR beta chain has just a few counts. Its antigen is undetermined. This specimen belongs to a study of T cells in Graves' hyperthyroidism and ophthalmopathy. General study findings and limits: Blood also contained most expanded thyroid clonotypes above 0.001.

Amplified TCR beta CDR3 regions derived from RNA transcripts. The HTBI primer set was used in a first-round RT-PCR of the TCR CDR3. TCRdb independently ran MiXCR on the multiplex PCR reads; one entry per CDR3 protein. This sample has around 690,000 distinct CDR3 sequences, with roughly 17% found just once. It was uncontrolled infection, other autoimmune disease, pregnancy or lactation that excluded patients. Extraction of PBMCs used approximately 10 ml of fresh peripheral blood. This CDR3 has 15 residues. The germline V and J ends were trimmed by 0 bases and 9 bases, with 15 bases remaining between them. The V gene's germline CDR1 is SGHNT and CDR2 YYREEE (reference sequence).

The gene calls are TRBV5-4 and TRBJ2-2; tentative D call: TRBD2 (6 bases). Sequenced material: blood. The clonotype was recovered from a man between 45 and 60 years old with Graves' hyperthyroidism. DNA for the CDR3: TGTGCCAGCAGCTTGGTGCTAGGAGGGCGAAGGGAGCTGTTTTTT. The encoded protein is CASSLVLGGRRELFF.